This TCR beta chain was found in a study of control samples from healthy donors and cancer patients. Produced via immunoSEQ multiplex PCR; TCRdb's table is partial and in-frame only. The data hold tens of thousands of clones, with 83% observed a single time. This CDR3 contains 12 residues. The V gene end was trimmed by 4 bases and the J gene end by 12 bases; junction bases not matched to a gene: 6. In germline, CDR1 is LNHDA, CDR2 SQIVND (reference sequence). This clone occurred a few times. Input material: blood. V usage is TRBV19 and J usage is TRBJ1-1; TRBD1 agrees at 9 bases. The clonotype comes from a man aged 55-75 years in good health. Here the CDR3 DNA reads TGTGCCAGTAGTACCAGACAGGGGGAAACTTTCTTT. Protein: CASSTRQGETFF.